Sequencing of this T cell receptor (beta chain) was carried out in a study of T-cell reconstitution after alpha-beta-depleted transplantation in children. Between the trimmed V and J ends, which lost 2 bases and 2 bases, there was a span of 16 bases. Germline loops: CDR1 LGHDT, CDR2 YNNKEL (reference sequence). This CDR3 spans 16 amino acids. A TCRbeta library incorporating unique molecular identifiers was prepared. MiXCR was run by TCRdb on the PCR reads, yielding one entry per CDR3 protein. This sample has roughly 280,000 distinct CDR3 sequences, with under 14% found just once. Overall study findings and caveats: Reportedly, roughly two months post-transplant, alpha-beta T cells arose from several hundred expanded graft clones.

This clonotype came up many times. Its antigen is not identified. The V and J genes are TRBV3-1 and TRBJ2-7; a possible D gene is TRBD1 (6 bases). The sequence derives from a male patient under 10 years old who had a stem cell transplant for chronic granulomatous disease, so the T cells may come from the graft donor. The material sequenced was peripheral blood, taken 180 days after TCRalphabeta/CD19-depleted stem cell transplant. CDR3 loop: CASSQSVTGPPYEQYF. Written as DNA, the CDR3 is TGTGCCAGCAGCCAAAGTGTTACAGGGCCCCCCTACGAGCAGTACTTC.